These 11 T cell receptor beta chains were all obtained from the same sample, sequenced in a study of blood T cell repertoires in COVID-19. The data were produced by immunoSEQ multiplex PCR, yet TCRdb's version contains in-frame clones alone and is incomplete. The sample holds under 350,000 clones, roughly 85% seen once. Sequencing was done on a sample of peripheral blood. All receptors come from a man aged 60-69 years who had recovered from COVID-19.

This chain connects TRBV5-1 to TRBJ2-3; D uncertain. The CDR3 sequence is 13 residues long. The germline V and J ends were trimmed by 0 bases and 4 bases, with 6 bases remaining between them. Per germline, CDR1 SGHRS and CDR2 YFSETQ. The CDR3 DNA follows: TGCGCCAGCAGCTTGGCGTCGGCAGATACGCAGTATTTT. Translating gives CASSLASADTQYF.

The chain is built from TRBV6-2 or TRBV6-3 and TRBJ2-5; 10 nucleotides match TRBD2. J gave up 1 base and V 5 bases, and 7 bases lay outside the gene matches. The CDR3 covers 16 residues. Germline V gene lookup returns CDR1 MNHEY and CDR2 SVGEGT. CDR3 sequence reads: CASSPWTSGIQETQYF. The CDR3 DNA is TGTGCCAGCAGTCCCTGGACTAGCGGAATCCAAGAGACCCAGTACTTC.

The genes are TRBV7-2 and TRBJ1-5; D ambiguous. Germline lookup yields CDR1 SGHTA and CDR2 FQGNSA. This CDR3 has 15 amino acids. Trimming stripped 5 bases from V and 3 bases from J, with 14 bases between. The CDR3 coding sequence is TGTGCCAGCAGCCCAGTGGGAGGGTCCAATCAGCCCCAGCATTTT. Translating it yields CASSPVGGSNQPQHF.

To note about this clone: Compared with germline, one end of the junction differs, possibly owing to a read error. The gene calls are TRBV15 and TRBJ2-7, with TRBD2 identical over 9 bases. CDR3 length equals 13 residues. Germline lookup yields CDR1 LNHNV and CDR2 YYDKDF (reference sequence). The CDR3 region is CATSGDSGSRQYF. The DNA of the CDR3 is TGTGCCACCAGCGGAGATAGCGGGAGCCGGCAGTACTTC. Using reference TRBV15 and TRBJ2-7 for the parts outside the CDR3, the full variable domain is DAMVIQNPRYQVTQFGKPVTLSCSQTLNHNVMYWYQQKSSQAPKLLFHYYDKDFNNEADTPDNFQSRRPNTSFCFLDIRSPGLGDTAMYLCATSGDSGSRQYFGPGTRLTVT.

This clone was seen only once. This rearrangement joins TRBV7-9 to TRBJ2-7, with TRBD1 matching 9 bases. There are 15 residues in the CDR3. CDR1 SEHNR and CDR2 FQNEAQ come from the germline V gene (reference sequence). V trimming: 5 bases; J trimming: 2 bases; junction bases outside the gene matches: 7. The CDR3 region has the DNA TGTGCCAGCAGCCCAGGACAGGGGAGGACCTACGAGCAGTACTTC. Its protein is CASSPGQGRTYEQYF.

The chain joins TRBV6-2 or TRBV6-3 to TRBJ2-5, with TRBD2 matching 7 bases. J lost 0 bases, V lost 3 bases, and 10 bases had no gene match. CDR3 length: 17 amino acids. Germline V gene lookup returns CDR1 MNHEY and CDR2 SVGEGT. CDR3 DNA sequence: TGTGCCAGCAGTTATTTGGCGGGGGAGGTTTACCAAGAGACCCAGTACTTC. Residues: CASSYLAGEVYQETQYF.

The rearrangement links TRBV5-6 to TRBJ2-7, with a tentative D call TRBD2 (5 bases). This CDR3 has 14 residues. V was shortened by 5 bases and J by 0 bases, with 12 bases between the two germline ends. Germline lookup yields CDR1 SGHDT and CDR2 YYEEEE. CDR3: CASRTAGLSYEQYF. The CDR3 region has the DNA TGTGCCAGCAGGACTGCTGGACTCTCCTACGAGCAGTACTTC.

The CDR3: CASSLTGYDEKLFF. CDR3 sequence (DNA): TGTGCCAGCAGCTTAACAGGTTACGATGAAAAACTGTTTTTT. The V gene is TRBV7-2, the J gene TRBJ1-4; D possibly corresponds to TRBD1 (5 bases). V was pared by 2 bases and J by 6 bases, with 10 bases between. The germline V gene has CDR1 SGHTA and CDR2 FQGNSA. The CDR3 runs to 14 residues.

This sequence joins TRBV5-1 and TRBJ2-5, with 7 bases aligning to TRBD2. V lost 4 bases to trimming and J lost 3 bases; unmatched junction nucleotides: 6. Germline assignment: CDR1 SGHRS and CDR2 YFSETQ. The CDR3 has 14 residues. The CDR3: CASSPTGREETQYF. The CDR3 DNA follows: TGCGCCAGCAGCCCGACGGGGAGGGAAGAGACCCAGTACTTC.

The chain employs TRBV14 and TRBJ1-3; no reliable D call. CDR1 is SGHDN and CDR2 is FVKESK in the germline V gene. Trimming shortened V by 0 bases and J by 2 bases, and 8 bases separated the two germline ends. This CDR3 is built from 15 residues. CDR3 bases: TGTGCCAGCAGCCAAGATTGGGGAGCTGGAAACACCATATATTTT. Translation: CASSQDWGAGNTIYF.

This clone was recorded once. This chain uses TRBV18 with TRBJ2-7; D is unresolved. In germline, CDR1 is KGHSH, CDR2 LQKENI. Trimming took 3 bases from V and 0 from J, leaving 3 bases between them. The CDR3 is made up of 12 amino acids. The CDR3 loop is CASSPLSYEQYF. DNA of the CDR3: TGTGCCAGCTCACCCCTCTCCTACGAGCAGTACTTC.